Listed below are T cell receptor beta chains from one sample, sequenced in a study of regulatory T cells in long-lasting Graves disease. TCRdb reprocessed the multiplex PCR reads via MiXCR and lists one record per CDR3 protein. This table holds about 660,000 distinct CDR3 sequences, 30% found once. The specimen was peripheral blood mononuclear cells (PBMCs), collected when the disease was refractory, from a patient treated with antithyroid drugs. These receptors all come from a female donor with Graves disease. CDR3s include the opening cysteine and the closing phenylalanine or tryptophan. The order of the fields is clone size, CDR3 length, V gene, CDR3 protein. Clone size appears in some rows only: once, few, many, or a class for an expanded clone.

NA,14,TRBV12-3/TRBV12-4,CASSFPDRSYGYTF
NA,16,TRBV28,CASSSRGGANTGELFF
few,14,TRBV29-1,CSVRDGGAGYGYTF
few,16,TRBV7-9,CASSSVPIRQGDEQFF
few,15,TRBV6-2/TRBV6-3,CASSYDQNMNTEAFF
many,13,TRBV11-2,CASNPGQPYEQYF
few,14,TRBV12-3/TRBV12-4,CASSLARVRGGAFF
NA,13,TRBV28,CASTPGWPNEQFF
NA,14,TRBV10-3,CAISAGGYNSPLHF
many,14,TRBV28,CASSLSSGPETQYF
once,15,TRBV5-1,CASSLEGQGGDTQYF
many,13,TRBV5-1,CASSPDRAYGYTF
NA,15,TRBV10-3,CASSSTGGAGETQYF
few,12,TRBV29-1,CSTLRGLETQYF
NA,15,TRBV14,CASSQRSLAGIEQYF
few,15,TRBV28,CASSSDSLGNQPQHF